This TCR beta chain appears in the sequencing data of a study of neoadjuvant anti-PD-1 for oral cavity cancer. Whole-study context: Most patients had three to four biweekly doses of 3 mg/kg nivolumab before resection. Patients without progression received a fourth nivolumab dose around day 43, then surgical resection on days 50-56. Study observations and caveats: PBMC Gini-index clonality exceeded responders' in non-responders post-nivolumab.

CDR3 length: 15 residues. The V and J ends lost 0 bases and 5 bases, in that order; junction bases with no gene match: 6. Germline V gives CDR1 SGDLS, CDR2 YYNGEE. In regard to this clone: Its antigen is not identified.

PBMC libraries mostly used 480 ng of input genomic DNA, with six replicates per sample. Repertoires were generated with immunoSEQ multiplex PCR, while TCRdb's copy carries only in-frame clones and drops some. There are 12,000 to 15,000 clones in the sample; approximately 67% occur only once, and around 2% lies in the top ten. This receptor was obtained from a person aged 40 to 85 with oral cavity squamous cell carcinoma. The chain joins TRBV9 to TRBJ2-3; 7 bases map to TRBD1. The specimen comprised PBMCs, sampled before nivolumab (anti-PD-1) treatment. The CDR3 DNA follows: TGTGCCAGCAGCGTAGAAGTAGGGGGCAAAGATACGCAGTATTTT. Amino acids: CASSVEVGGKDTQYF.